This TCR beta chain derives from a study of metastatic and nonmetastatic thyroid tumors. Study results and limitations: Versus benign nodules, malignant thyroid tumors reportedly had significantly higher TCR beta diversity, in blood and tumor.

TCRdb used MiXCR to call clones anew from the PCR reads. The sample includes 45,000 or so clones, about 16% of them seen just once. CDR1 and CDR2 from the germline V gene are SNHLY and FYNNEI. Trimming removed 5 bases from V and 8 bases from J, with 21 bases in between. The CDR3 covers 16 residues. Each patient came to thyroid surgery without any prior treatment (of any kind). Concerning this clone: Its target is not known.

The chain recombines TRBV2 with TRBJ1-4; D call uncertain. The specimen sequenced was blood. This sequence was found in a female donor with papillary thyroid cancer or a benign thyroid nodule (not recorded which). Some clones in this sample may be carry-over from other donors' samples. DNA of the CDR3: TGTGCCAGCAGTTGGATGGCCCCGTTCCCACGGGAAAAACTGTTTTTT. It codes for CASSWMAPFPREKLFF.